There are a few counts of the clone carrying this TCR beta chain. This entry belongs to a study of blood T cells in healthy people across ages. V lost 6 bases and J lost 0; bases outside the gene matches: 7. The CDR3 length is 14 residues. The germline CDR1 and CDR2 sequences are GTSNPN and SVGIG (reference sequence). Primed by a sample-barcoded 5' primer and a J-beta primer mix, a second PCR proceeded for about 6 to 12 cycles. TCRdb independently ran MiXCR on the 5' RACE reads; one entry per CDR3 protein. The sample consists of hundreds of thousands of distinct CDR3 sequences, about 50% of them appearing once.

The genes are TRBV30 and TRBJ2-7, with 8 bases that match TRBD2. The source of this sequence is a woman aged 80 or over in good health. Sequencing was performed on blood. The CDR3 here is CACTTSGGSYEQYF. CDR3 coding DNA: TGTGCCTGTACTACTAGCGGAGGCTCCTACGAGCAGTACTTC.